Listed below are T cell receptor beta chains from one sample, sequenced in a study of regulatory T cells in long-lasting Graves disease. TCRdb re-called the multiplex PCR reads through MiXCR, storing one row per CDR3 protein. This table has under 450,000 distinct CDR3 sequences, about 10% appearing once. These records were also assigned to another study, of T cells in Graves' hyperthyroidism and ophthalmopathy.

The specimen was peripheral blood mononuclear cells (PBMCs), collected at new diagnosis, from a patient treated with antithyroid drugs. These receptors all come from a young woman with Graves disease. Both conserved end residues are part of each CDR3. A D gene is named only where the DNA matches it firmly. Where a row states a size, it is once, few, many or the class of an expanded clone; other rows omit it.

D gene: TRBD1
clone size: many
J gene: TRBJ1-1
V gene: TRBV7-2
CDR3 DNA: TGTGCCAGCAGCGGACAGGGGTACACTGAAGCTTTCTTT
CDR3 protein: CASSGQGYTEAFF

D gene: NA
clone size: few
J gene: TRBJ2-1
V gene: TRBV3-1
CDR3 DNA: TGTGCCAGCAGCCAAGGCTTGGTCTGGGGCATCGAGCAGTTCTTC
CDR3 protein: CASSQGLVWGIEQFF

D gene: NA
clone size: NA
J gene: TRBJ2-2
V gene: TRBV19
CDR3 DNA: TGTGCCAGTAGTTCCAGACTCTCGAACACCGGGGAGCTGTTTTTT
CDR3 protein: CASSSRLSNTGELFF

D gene: NA
clone size: many
J gene: TRBJ1-5
V gene: TRBV28
CDR3 DNA: TGTGCCAGCAGTCCACCGATAGACAGAAACTTCTATAGCAATCAGCCCCAGCATTTT
CDR3 protein: CASSPPIDRNFYSNQPQHF

D gene: NA
clone size: many
J gene: TRBJ2-3
V gene: TRBV6-2/TRBV6-3
CDR3 DNA: TGTGCCAGCAGTTACAGCTCGGGGGTTACGCAGTATTTT
CDR3 protein: CASSYSSGVTQYF

D gene: NA
clone size: few
J gene: TRBJ1-6
V gene: TRBV25-1
CDR3 DNA: TGTGCCAGCAGTGTGGGCCGGGGTTGGCGACCCCTCCACTTT
CDR3 protein: CASSVGRGWRPLHF

D gene: TRBD2
clone size: few
J gene: TRBJ2-1
V gene: TRBV27
CDR3 DNA: TGTGCCAGCAGTTCCCCCCGACTAGCGGGAATTGAGCAGTTCTTC
CDR3 protein: CASSSPRLAGIEQFF

D gene: NA
clone size: NA
J gene: TRBJ1-2
V gene: TRBV15
CDR3 DNA: TGTGCCACCAGCAGAGAGGTCGGGTGGGGTGATCAAAGAGGCTACACCTTC
CDR3 protein: CATSREVGWGDQRGYTF

D gene: TRBD1
clone size: few
J gene: TRBJ2-3
V gene: TRBV5-1
CDR3 DNA: TGCGCCAGCAGTCCTCGGACAGGGATGTCGGATACGCAGTATTTT
CDR3 protein: CASSPRTGMSDTQYF

D gene: TRBD1
clone size: few
J gene: TRBJ1-2
V gene: TRBV7-9
CDR3 DNA: TGTGCCAGCAGCTTAGGGCCTACAGGGGGGTATGGCTACACCTTC
CDR3 protein: CASSLGPTGGYGYTF

D gene: NA
clone size: NA
J gene: TRBJ2-1
V gene: TRBV7-9
CDR3 DNA: TGTGCCAGCAGCGGATACGGGCCACAGTTCTTC
CDR3 protein: CASSGYGPQFF

D gene: NA
clone size: NA
J gene: TRBJ1-3
V gene: TRBV18
CDR3 DNA: TGTGCCAGCTCACCGGCAGGGCAAGGAAACACCATATATTTT
CDR3 protein: CASSPAGQGNTIYF

D gene: TRBD1
clone size: few
J gene: TRBJ2-4
V gene: TRBV7-9
CDR3 DNA: TGTGCCAGCAGCTTAGTACAGGGGGCTGTCATTCAGTACTTC
CDR3 protein: CASSLVQGAVIQYF

D gene: NA
clone size: NA
J gene: TRBJ1-4
V gene: TRBV7-9
CDR3 DNA: TGTGCCAGCACACAGGGCCAGGTGGATGAAAAACTGTTTTTT
CDR3 protein: CASTQGQVDEKLFF

D gene: NA
clone size: many
J gene: TRBJ2-1
V gene: TRBV5-1
CDR3 DNA: TGCGCCAGCAGCTTGGAACTTCGTGAGCAGTTCTTC
CDR3 protein: CASSLELREQFF

D gene: NA
clone size: few
J gene: TRBJ2-5
V gene: TRBV7-2
CDR3 DNA: TGTGCCAGCAGCTTGGGTCCAGGGTTAGAGACCCAGTACTTC
CDR3 protein: CASSLGPGLETQYF

D gene: NA
clone size: many
J gene: TRBJ2-5
V gene: TRBV3-1
CDR3 DNA: TGTGCCAGCAGCCAAGTGGACAGCCCCCAAGAGACCCAGTACTTC
CDR3 protein: CASSQVDSPQETQYF

D gene: TRBD2
clone size: many
J gene: TRBJ2-7
V gene: TRBV7-3
CDR3 DNA: TGTGCCAGCAGTCTAGCGGGAGGGCCGTCCTACGAGCAGTACTTC
CDR3 protein: CASSLAGGPSYEQYF

D gene: NA
clone size: few
J gene: TRBJ2-7
V gene: TRBV4-1
CDR3 DNA: TGCGCCAGCAGCCAAGAACAGCGGGTTGCCTACGAGCAGTACTTC
CDR3 protein: CASSQEQRVAYEQYF

D gene: TRBD1
clone size: many
J gene: TRBJ2-7
V gene: TRBV6-1
CDR3 DNA: TGTGCCAGCAGTCTTCTCCCCGGGACAGGGGACCACGAGCAGTACTTC
CDR3 protein: CASSLLPGTGDHEQYF

D gene: TRBD2
clone size: many
J gene: TRBJ2-1
V gene: TRBV6-2/TRBV6-3
CDR3 DNA: TGTGCCAGCACCGGGACTAGCGGGGGTTCCGGGTACTACAATGAGCAGTTCTTC
CDR3 protein: CASTGTSGGSGYYNEQFF

D gene: NA
clone size: few
J gene: TRBJ2-5
V gene: TRBV12-3/TRBV12-4
CDR3 DNA: TGTGCCAGCAGTTTGGGACCGGGACATACATTAAAAGAGACCCAGTACTTC
CDR3 protein: CASSLGPGHTLKETQYF

D gene: NA
clone size: many
J gene: TRBJ1-5
V gene: TRBV7-9
CDR3 DNA: TGTGCCAGCAGCTTATCACAGGGAAACAATCAGCCCCAGCATTTT
CDR3 protein: CASSLSQGNNQPQHF

D gene: NA
clone size: NA
J gene: TRBJ2-2
V gene: TRBV4-1
CDR3 DNA: TGCGCCAGCAGCCTTTCGGTTAGGAGGAACACCGGGGAGCTGTTTTTT
CDR3 protein: CASSLSVRRNTGELFF

D gene: TRBD1
clone size: many
J gene: TRBJ1-2
V gene: TRBV10-3
CDR3 DNA: TGTGCCATCAGTGAATCAGGACAGGGTGGTGGCTACACCTTC
CDR3 protein: CAISESGQGGGYTF

D gene: TRBD1
clone size: many
J gene: TRBJ1-1
V gene: TRBV6-5
CDR3 DNA: TGTGCCAGCAGTTACTCTGTGACAGGGTACACTGAAGCTTTCTTT
CDR3 protein: CASSYSVTGYTEAFF

D gene: TRBD2
clone size: many
J gene: TRBJ2-7
V gene: TRBV28
CDR3 DNA: TGTGCCAGCAGTCTACTAGCGGAGACCTACGAGCAGTACTTC
CDR3 protein: CASSLLAETYEQYF

D gene: TRBD1
clone size: many
J gene: TRBJ2-3
V gene: TRBV29-1
CDR3 DNA: TGCAGCGTAGCCGGGACAGGGGGCACAGATACGCAGTATTTT
CDR3 protein: CSVAGTGGTDTQYF

D gene: NA
clone size: many
J gene: TRBJ1-2
V gene: TRBV6-5
CDR3 DNA: TGTGCCAGCAGTTACTCAGGCAGGGCCAGGGGCTACACCTTC
CDR3 protein: CASSYSGRARGYTF

D gene: NA
clone size: many
J gene: TRBJ2-2
V gene: TRBV11-2
CDR3 DNA: TGTGCCAGCAGCTCCTATGGTAGGATCAACACCGGGGAGCTGTTTTTT
CDR3 protein: CASSSYGRINTGELFF

D gene: NA
clone size: NA
J gene: TRBJ1-1
V gene: TRBV7-6
CDR3 DNA: TGTGCCAGCAGCCTCAACAGGGACCGGGGGGCTTTCTTT
CDR3 protein: CASSLNRDRGAFF

D gene: TRBD1
clone size: many
J gene: TRBJ1-2
V gene: TRBV12-3/TRBV12-4
CDR3 DNA: TGTGCCAGCAGTTTAGCGGGAGACAGGGGGCTGTTTGGCTACACCTTC
CDR3 protein: CASSLAGDRGLFGYTF

D gene: TRBD2
clone size: NA
J gene: TRBJ2-2
V gene: TRBV20-1
CDR3 DNA: TGCAGTGCCAGGGAGGGGCGGGTCGACTCCGGGGAGCTGTTTTTT
CDR3 protein: CSAREGRVDSGELFF

D gene: NA
clone size: many
J gene: TRBJ2-7
V gene: TRBV10-3
CDR3 DNA: TGTGCCATCAGTGGGACTGGGAGTGATGAGCAGTACTTC
CDR3 protein: CAISGTGSDEQYF

D gene: TRBD1
clone size: many
J gene: TRBJ1-5
V gene: TRBV12-3/TRBV12-4
CDR3 DNA: TGTGCCAGCAGTCACAGGGGTTATAGCAATCAGCCCCAGCATTTT
CDR3 protein: CASSHRGYSNQPQHF

D gene: NA
clone size: many
J gene: TRBJ2-3
V gene: TRBV20-1
CDR3 DNA: TGCAGTGCTAGGAGCAGGGGCCATACGCAGTATTTT
CDR3 protein: CSARSRGHTQYF

D gene: TRBD1
clone size: many
J gene: TRBJ1-5
V gene: TRBV6-2/TRBV6-3
CDR3 DNA: TGTGCCAGCAGTTACGTGGCTCACAGGGGGCCTGGCAATCAGCCCCAGCATTTT
CDR3 protein: CASSYVAHRGPGNQPQHF

D gene: TRBD1
clone size: many
J gene: TRBJ1-2
V gene: TRBV27
CDR3 DNA: TGTGCCAGCAGTCCCAGACCGACAGGGGACTATGGCTACACCTTC
CDR3 protein: CASSPRPTGDYGYTF

D gene: NA
clone size: many
J gene: TRBJ2-1
V gene: TRBV28
CDR3 DNA: TGTGCCAGCAGTTTATCCGCCCACAATGAGCAGTTCTTC
CDR3 protein: CASSLSAHNEQFF

D gene: NA
clone size: many
J gene: TRBJ1-4
V gene: TRBV11-2
CDR3 DNA: TGTGCCAGCAGCTTAGGGCCGGACCCCGGAACTAATGAAAAACTGTTTTTT
CDR3 protein: CASSLGPDPGTNEKLFF

D gene: NA
clone size: many
J gene: TRBJ2-1
V gene: TRBV20-1
CDR3 DNA: TGCAGTGCTAGAGATTTCCGTCTACTGAGTCCGGGACAATGGCTGGGCAATGAGCAGTTCTTC
CDR3 protein: CSARDFRLLSPGQWLGNEQFF

D gene: TRBD2
clone size: few
J gene: TRBJ2-3
V gene: TRBV28
CDR3 DNA: TGTGCCAGCAGTCCCCTGAGGCGGGGAGGGTTCTCTACAGATACGCAGTATTTT
CDR3 protein: CASSPLRRGGFSTDTQYF